These T cell receptor beta chains were read from a single sample in a study of beta chain features in type 1 diabetes. Assay used: immunoSEQ multiplex PCR; TCRdb lists only in-frame clones, some missing. The sample includes 250,000 to 400,000 clones, 14% of them seen just once. Sequenced sample: central memory CD4+ T cells from blood. The source is a man younger than 45 in good health. CDR3s include the opening cysteine and the closing phenylalanine or tryptophan. The D gene is left open where the match is weak. Part of the rows lack a size; the others show once, few, many or a class for expanded clones.

TRBV29-1	NA	TRBD2	15	TRBJ2-3	TGCAGCGTTGTAGGTCGGGGACTAGTGGAAGATACGCAGTATTTT	CSVVGRGLVEDTQYF
TRBV6-5	few	NA	14	TRBJ1-5	TGTGCCAGCCTGCCCGAGTTGGGCAATCAGCCCCAGCATTTT	CASLPELGNQPQHF
TRBV2	NA	TRBD1	16	TRBJ2-2	TGTGCCAGCAGCGATCAGGGGGCTCGGAGCACCGGGGAGCTGTTTTTT	CASSDQGARSTGELFF
TRBV9	NA	NA	17	TRBJ1-2	TGTGCCAGCAGCGTAGGGCGTCGGGTAGGGTTAATTGATGGCTACACCTTC	CASSVGRRVGLIDGYTF
TRBV7-2	few	NA	16	TRBJ1-6	TGTGCCAGCAGCTTAGTTTCCAGGGTGGGGAATTCACCCCTCCACTTT	CASSLVSRVGNSPLHF
TRBV7-7	few	TRBD2	17	TRBJ2-1	TGTGCCAGCAGCCAAGGTCCCTCGCGGGGGGCCTACAATGAGCAGTTCTTC	CASSQGPSRGAYNEQFF
TRBV7-8	NA	NA	16	TRBJ1-5	TGTGCCAGCAGCTTAGTCCCGGGTGTGGGCAATCAGCCCCAGCATTTT	CASSLVPGVGNQPQHF
TRBV2	NA	NA	15	TRBJ1-5	TGTGCCAGCAGTGATTCGGGCAGGGTTGACGAGCCCCAGCATTTT	CASSDSGRVDEPQHF
TRBV25-1	NA	NA	15	TRBJ2-5	TGTGCCAGCAGTGAATGGGTAGTCTTACAAGAGACCCAGTACTTC	CASSEWVVLQETQYF
TRBV7-2	NA	NA	14	TRBJ2-2	TGTGCCAGCAGACCCCAGGGGAACACCGGGGAGCTGTTTTTT	CASRPQGNTGELFF
TRBV19	few	TRBD1	15	TRBJ1-5	TGTGCCAGTAGTATCCGGGACAGGGGGCTTCAGCCCCAGCATTTT	CASSIRDRGLQPQHF
TRBV18	few	NA	14	TRBJ2-7	TGTGCCAGCTCACCACCGATGAAGGGCTACGAGCAGTACTTC	CASSPPMKGYEQYF
TRBV11-1	few	NA	17	TRBJ2-1	TGTGCCAGCAGCTTAGCCGGGACCGCGCTCTCCTACAATGAGCAGTTCTTC	CASSLAGTALSYNEQFF
TRBV30	NA	NA	13	TRBJ1-2	TGTGCCTGGACGAGCGGGAAGGACTATGGCTACACCTTC	CAWTSGKDYGYTF
TRBV6-5	few	NA	13	TRBJ1-5	TGTGCCAGCAGTACCACGGTCGACCAGCCCCAGCATTTT	CASSTTVDQPQHF
TRBV27	NA	NA	14	TRBJ2-7	TGTGCCAGCAGTTTAAAGACGCACTCCTACGAGCAGTACTTC	CASSLKTHSYEQYF
TRBV9	few	TRBD2	15	TRBJ2-1	TGTGCCAGCAGCGTAGAAGCGACTAGCTCGGGGGAGCAGTTCTTC	CASSVEATSSGEQFF
TRBV10-3	many	NA	14	TRBJ1-5	TGTGCCATCAGTGGAAATACAGGGCATCAGCCCCAGCATTTT	CAISGNTGHQPQHF
TRBV7-2	NA	TRBD2	16	TRBJ2-1	TGTGCCAGCAGCCAGGGGCGGCTAGCGGGCTACAATGAGCAGTTCTTC	CASSQGRLAGYNEQFF
TRBV5-4	few	NA	11	TRBJ2-3	TGTGCCAGCAGCTCACGAGATACGCAGTATTTT	CASSSRDTQYF
TRBV19	NA	NA	13	TRBJ1-5	TGTGCCAGTACCGACAGGCTCCATCAGCCCCAGCATTTT	CASTDRLHQPQHF
TRBV29-1	NA	TRBD1	16	TRBJ2-2	TGCAGCGTTGTCGTCTTGAGACAGGGGCACACCGGGGAGCTGTTTTTT	CSVVVLRQGHTGELFF
TRBV4-3	NA	TRBD1	21	TRBJ1-2	TGCGCCAGCAGCCAAGATCCCTATCGGACAGGGACGCCGGTGCGGGCTTATGGCTACACCTTC	CASSQDPYRTGTPVRAYGYTF
TRBV27	many	NA	14	TRBJ2-6	TGTGCCAGCAGGACGGTATCTGGGTCCAACGTCCTGACTTTC	CASRTVSGSNVLTF
TRBV13	few	NA	14	TRBJ2-1	TGTGCCAGCAGCTTAGAAGGTACCGGCTTAAGGCCGTTCTTC	CASSLEGTGLRPFF
TRBV30	few	NA	13	TRBJ1-3	TGTGCCTGGAGTGGGAGCTCTGGAAACACCATATATTTT	CAWSGSSGNTIYF
TRBV7-2	few	TRBD1	12	TRBJ2-5	TGTGCCAGCAGCTTCACCACAGGGGCCCAGTACTTC	CASSFTTGAQYF
TRBV6-4	NA	NA	13	TRBJ2-3	TGTGCCAGCAGTGCCAACCGAGGGGATACGCAGTATTTT	CASSANRGDTQYF
TRBV7-9	NA	NA	13	TRBJ2-5	TGTGCCAGCAGCTCTGGGATGCAAGAGACCCAGTACTTC	CASSSGMQETQYF
TRBV30	few	NA	14	TRBJ2-1	TGTGCCTGCACTCGGGGGTTCCTAGACAATGAGCAGTTCTTC	CACTRGFLDNEQFF
TRBV6-4	few	TRBD2	15	TRBJ2-3	TGTGCCAGCAGCCTGAGCGGGAGGTGGGCAGATACGCAGTATTTT	CASSLSGRWADTQYF
TRBV11-2	NA	NA	12	TRBJ2-1	TGTGCCAGCAGCCAAGAAGGTAGAAAGCAGTTCTTC	CASSQEGRKQFF
TRBV10-3	few	NA	13	TRBJ1-1	TGTGCCACCCGAAAGGCCATGAACACTGAAGCTTTCTTT	CATRKAMNTEAFF
TRBV14	NA	NA	13	TRBJ2-5	TGTGCCAGCAGCCAAGGCCTCGGGGGGACCCAGTACTTC	CASSQGLGGTQYF
TRBV2	NA	NA	12	TRBJ1-1	TGTGCCAGCAAGCAGGACGGTCGTGAAGCTTTCTTT	CASKQDGREAFF
TRBV19	once	TRBD1	14	TRBJ2-2	TGTGCCAGTATAGAGACACAGGGGGCCGGGGAGCTGTTTTTT	CASIETQGAGELFF
TRBV15	NA	TRBD2	15	TRBJ2-1	TGTGCCACCAAGACCGGGACTAGCGGGAGGGGTGAGCAGTTCTTC	CATKTGTSGRGEQFF
TRBV6-1	NA	NA	14	TRBJ1-6	TGTGCCAGCAGTGAATGGCCGAATAATTCACCCCTCCACTTT	CASSEWPNNSPLHF
TRBV9	few	TRBD1	13	TRBJ2-1	TGTGCCAGCAGCGTCCAGGGGGCCAATGAGCAGTTCTTC	CASSVQGANEQFF
TRBV30	few	TRBD1	16	TRBJ2-6	TGTGCCTGGGCTACAGGGGTCAGCTCTGGGGCCAACGTCCTGACTTTC	CAWATGVSSGANVLTF
TRBV7-7	many	NA	14	TRBJ2-3	TGTGCTAGCAGCTTAGCTCCGACAGCAGATACGCAGTATTTT	CASSLAPTADTQYF
TRBV11-1	NA	TRBD2	16	TRBJ2-3	TGTGCCAGCAGCCAGCAAACTAGCGGGGGGGCAGATACGCAGTATTTT	CASSQQTSGGADTQYF
TRBV25-1	NA	TRBD2	17	TRBJ2-3	TGTGCCAGCACTCCCTTAAGGGCTAGCGGACACACAGATACGCAGTATTTT	CASTPLRASGHTDTQYF
TRBV7-6	few	NA	16	TRBJ2-3	TGTGCCAGCAGCCGATCTAGAAGGCTGGGGGCAGATACGCAGTATTTT	CASSRSRRLGADTQYF
TRBV4-3	many	TRBD1	18	TRBJ2-5	TGCGCCAGCAGCCAAGATCTACCCGACAGGGGAACCGGAGAGACCCAGTACTTC	CASSQDLPDRGTGETQYF
TRBV29-1	NA	NA	12	TRBJ1-2	TGCAACGTTGAATCAGGGGCCTATGGCTACACCTTC	CNVESGAYGYTF
TRBV7-9	NA	NA	14	TRBJ2-7	TGTGCCAGCAGCTTCGGAGGGACCTCCTACGAGCAGTACTTC	CASSFGGTSYEQYF
TRBV20-1	NA	NA	11	TRBJ2-1	TGCAGTGCCCCTAGCCCGATAGAGCAGTTCTTC	CSAPSPIEQFF
TRBV14	NA	NA	15	TRBJ2-5	TGTGCCAGCAGCCAAGATCGAGCTGACAGGGAGACCCAGTACTTC	CASSQDRADRETQYF
TRBV19	NA	NA	15	TRBJ1-5	TGTGCCAGTAGGCCGACGAAGAAGTGGAGTCAGCCCCAGCATTTT	CASRPTKKWSQPQHF
TRBV9	NA	NA	14	TRBJ2-5	TGTGCCAGCAGCGTTAGTCCAAACCTACGGGAGCAGTACTTC	CASSVSPNLREQYF
TRBV7-9	many	NA	14	TRBJ2-1	TGTGCCAGCAGCTCCAGCGCCCACGTGGATGAGCAGTTCTTC	CASSSSAHVDEQFF
TRBV6-5	few	TRBD2	14	TRBJ2-1	TGTGCCAGCAGCAAAAGCGGGAGCTACAATGAGCAGTTCTTC	CASSKSGSYNEQFF
TRBV5-1	NA	NA	13	TRBJ2-5	TGCGCCAGCAGCCCCTTACACCAAGAGACCCAGTACTTC	CASSPLHQETQYF
TRBV18	few	NA	16	TRBJ2-1	TGTGCCAGCTCACCACAGAGGGGGGCCACTGGGAATGAGCAGTTCTTC	CASSPQRGATGNEQFF
TRBV7-7	NA	TRBD1	15	TRBJ2-7	TGTGCCAGCAGCTCAATTGACAGGGCAAACTACGAGCAGTACTTC	CASSSIDRANYEQYF
TRBV7-2	few	TRBD1	15	TRBJ1-5	TGTGCCAGCAGCTACTACACAGGGGCGGGACAGCCCCAGCATTTT	CASSYYTGAGQPQHF